This section outlines one T cell receptor (beta chain) sequence together with its context. Its antigen is not identified. There are 16 residues in the CDR3. Trimming pared 0 bases from V and 7 bases from J, leaving 19 bases between. Germline V CDR1 and CDR2: LGHNA, YSLEER. The data belong to a study of T cells after yellow fever vaccination. Study-wide findings and caveats: Reappearance after the booster was seen for most primary-vaccination clones, at about 95% CD4 and roughly 90% CD8.

MiXCR, run by TCRdb on the 5' RACE reads, gives a single entry per CDR3 protein. The sample gives about 630,000 distinct CDR3 sequences, about 12% of which show up once; under 15% is in the top ten. The rearrangement uses TRBV4-3 and TRBJ2-7; a possible D gene is TRBD2 (7 bases). This receptor was obtained from a man aged 25 to 45 who received the YFV17D yellow fever vaccine. Sequenced here: PBMCs, sampled on the day of the yellow fever booster vaccination. CDR3 sequence (DNA): TGCGCCAGCAGCCAAGATATTACGGTTCGGGGGGCGGAGCAGTACTTC. It is translated as CASSQDITVRGAEQYF.